This T cell receptor beta chain was captured by sequencing in a study of T-cell reconstitution after alpha-beta-depleted transplantation in children. Trimming shortened V by 6 bases and J by 0 bases, and 11 bases separated the two germline ends. There are 14 residues in the CDR3. Germline CDR1 reads MNHEY; CDR2 reads SVGAGI. Unique molecular identifiers were incorporated during preparation of the TCRbeta library. One entry per CDR3 protein results from TCRdb running MiXCR on the PCR reads. The sample contains more than 90,000 distinct CDR3 sequences, 7.5% to 9.5% of which appear only once. Many counts were recorded for this clonotype.

Specimen: PBMCs from the stem cell graft donor, collected from the stem cell graft. This chain connects TRBV6-5 to TRBJ1-2; D is uncertain. This TCR was recovered from a human donor who donated a stem cell graft to a child with congenital amegakaryocytic thrombocytopenia. The DNA for the CDR3 is TGTGCCAGCAGCCTCGGGAGTACTAACTATGGCTACACCTTC. Its translation is CASSLGSTNYGYTF.